One and the same sample provided the 22 T cell receptor beta chains below, sequenced in a study of T cell responses to AZD1222 COVID-19 vaccine. Assay used: immunoSEQ multiplex PCR; TCRdb lists only in-frame clones, some missing. The sample includes 85,000 to 120,000 clones, approximately 88% of them seen just once. The sequencing here drew on peripheral blood, taken on day 0 of AZD1222 vaccination. These receptors all stem from an adult in good health.

This chain links TRBV19 with TRBJ1-1; no firm D call. The germline gives CDR1 LNHDA, CDR2 SQIVND (reference sequence). Trimming cost V 7 bases and J 4 bases, with 16 bases left between them. The CDR3 sequence is 14 residues long. CDR3 nucleotide sequence: TGTGCCAGTATCAATTTTCAGCGGGCCACTGAAGCTTTCTTT. It is translated as CASINFQRATEAFF.

The V call is TRBV9, the J call TRBJ1-1, with a tentative D call TRBD1 (5 bases). Between the trimmed V and J ends, which lost 0 bases and 4 bases, there was a span of 13 bases. The CDR3 is 15 residues long. Germline V CDR1 and CDR2: SGDLS, YYNGEE. CDR3 coding DNA: TGTGCCAGCAGCGTAGGCGGGAGGGGTAGCACTGAAGCTTTCTTT. This encodes CASSVGGRGSTEAFF.

The chain joins TRBV18 to TRBJ1-6, with D unresolved. Germline V gene lookup returns CDR1 KGHSH and CDR2 LQKENI. Trimming pared 5 bases from V and 0 bases from J, leaving 8 bases between. There are 15 residues in the CDR3. CDR3: CASSRDTSYNSPLHF. The CDR3 DNA is TGTGCCAGCTCAAGAGACACCTCCTATAATTCACCCCTCCACTTT.

The V and J genes are TRBV19 and TRBJ2-4; D remains unclear. CDR1 is LNHDA, CDR2 SQIVND, per germline (reference sequence). V lost 4 bases and J 7 bases, leaving 11 bases between the germline ends. The CDR3 runs 13 residues. The CDR3 reads CASSSNEGNIQYF. CDR3 nucleotides: TGTGCCAGTAGTAGTAATGAAGGGAACATTCAGTACTTC.

The J gene is TRBJ1-5, the V gene TRBV3-1 (or the pseudogene TRBV3-2); no clear D. Deletions cut 1 base from V and 6 bases from J, with 4 bases between. CDR3 length: 12 amino acids. The germline gives CDR1 LGHDT, CDR2 YNNKEL (reference sequence). CDR3 sequence reads: CASSQGGQPQHF. Written as DNA, the CDR3 is TGTGCCAGCAGCCAAGGCGGTCAGCCCCAGCATTTT.

This chain uses TRBV7-3 with TRBJ2-1; D may be TRBD2 (6 bases). The germline CDR1 and CDR2 sequences are SGHTA and FQGTGA. CDR3 length equals 15 residues. The V gene lost 5 bases and the J gene lost 4 bases, with 15 bases spanning the gap. CDR3 loop: CASSLAVGGYNEQFF. The CDR3 DNA sequence: TGTGCCAGCAGCCTGGCGGTAGGAGGGTACAATGAGCAGTTCTTC.

The chain employs TRBV10-3 and TRBJ1-1, with a possible D match to TRBD1 (5 bases). The CDR3 runs to 15 residues. V was cut by 0 bases and J by 3 bases, with 11 bases left in between. The V gene's germline CDR1 is ENHRY and CDR2 SYGVKD. CDR3 residues: CAISESGGRDTEAFF. CDR3 nucleotides: TGTGCCATCAGTGAGTCGGGGGGACGCGACACTGAAGCTTTCTTT.

This rearrangement joins TRBV28 to TRBJ2-1; 13 positions match TRBD2. The junction had 8 bases not matched to a gene; V was cut back by 4 bases and J by 8 bases. The V gene's germline CDR1 is MDHEN and CDR2 SYDVKM. There are 16 residues in the CDR3. The CDR3 loop is CASSSRTSGGVYEQFF. The CDR3, as DNA: TGTGCCAGCAGTTCCCGGACTAGCGGGGGAGTATATGAGCAGTTCTTC.

J is TRBJ2-5 and V is TRBV18, with a weak D call TRBD1 (5 bases). V gave up 4 bases and J gave up 4 bases, with 16 bases separating them. There are 15 residues in the CDR3. Germline CDR1 is KGHSH and CDR2 is LQKENI. The CDR3 region has the DNA TGTGCCAGCTCACTACAGGCCCGGAAAACAGAGACCCAGTACTTC. This sequence encodes CASSLQARKTETQYF. The whole variable domain, remainder taken from reference TRBV18 and TRBJ2-5, is NAGVMQNPRHLVRRRGQEARLRCSPMKGHSHVYWYRQLPEEGLKFMVYLQKENIIDESGMPKERFSAEFPKEGPSILRIQQVVRGDSAAYFCASSLQARKTETQYFGPGTRLLVL.

The chain combines TRBV2 with TRBJ1-2; 8 bases fit TRBD1. The V segment lost 5 bases and the J segment 6 bases; nucleotides outside the gene matches: 8. Germline V gives CDR1 SNHLY, CDR2 FYNNEI. This CDR3 has 14 amino acids. DNA of the CDR3: TGTGCCAGCAGTTTTGCACCGGGACAGGATGGCTACACCTTC. Its protein is CASSFAPGQDGYTF.

The J gene is TRBJ1-1, the V gene TRBV7-2; no clear D gene. Germline CDR1 and CDR2: SGHTA and FQGNSA. V gave up 2 bases and J gave up 1 base, with 14 bases separating them. The CDR3 contains 16 residues. The CDR3 DNA is TGTGCCAGCAGCTTAAGCGAATTCGGGGAGAACACTGAAGCTTTCTTT. This gives the protein CASSLSEFGENTEAFF.

The chain has TRBV14 and TRBJ1-1; the D is unclear. V lost 2 bases to trimming and J lost 7 bases, with 11 bases between them. The CDR3 has 13 amino acids. Germline V lookup: CDR1 SGHDN, CDR2 FVKESK. The CDR3 DNA is TGTGCCAGCAGCCAACAAGCAGGCGGTGAAGCTTTCTTT. The encoded protein is CASSQQAGGEAFF.

The genes are TRBV4-3 and TRBJ2-3, with TRBD2 matching 7 bases. The CDR3 sequence is 18 residues long. Germline values: CDR1 LGHNA, CDR2 YSLEER. Losses at the gene ends were 0 bases for V and 5 bases for J; bases not matched to a gene: 14. The CDR3 sequence: CASSQDYGLGWGIDTQYF. CDR3 bases: TGCGCCAGCAGCCAAGACTACGGACTAGGATGGGGTATAGATACGCAGTATTTT.

This clone was detected only a few times. The chain recombines TRBV2 with TRBJ1-1, with 8 bases lining up with TRBD1. The CDR3 is made up of 16 amino acids. Germline V gene data show CDR1 as SNHLY and CDR2 as FYNNEI. Trimming at V came to 4 bases and at J to 1 base, leaving 8 bases not matched to a gene. Written as DNA, the CDR3 is TGTGCCAGCAGTGCACGACAGGGGACAGCGAACACTGAAGCTTTCTTT. Amino acid sequence: CASSARQGTANTEAFF.

Only a few counts were recorded for this clone. This chain uses TRBV9 with TRBJ1-3, with D perhaps matching TRBD1 (5 bases). This CDR3 comprises 16 residues. V lost 3 bases, J lost 4 bases, and 17 bases lay in between. Germline V gives CDR1 SGDLS, CDR2 YYNGEE. CDR3 nucleotides: TGTGCCAGCAGCGCTGGGAGGGGCACGCTAGGAAACACCATATATTTT. Translated, it gives CASSAGRGTLGNTIYF. The complete variable domain, with remaining parts taken from reference TRBV9 and TRBJ1-3, reads DSGVTQTPKHLITATGQRVTLRCSPRSGDLSVYWYQQSLDQGLQFLIQYYNGEERAKGNILERFSAQQFPDLHSELNLSSLELGDSALYFCASSAGRGTLGNTIYFGEGSWLTVV.

The J gene is TRBJ1-5, the V gene TRBV7-2; 8 positions match TRBD1. CDR3 length equals 14 residues. The germline V gene encodes CDR1 SGHTA and CDR2 FQGNSA. V was pared by 4 bases and J by 7 bases, with 6 bases of the junction left unmatched. This CDR3 reads CASSSTGDKQPQHF. The CDR3 nucleotides read TGTGCCAGCAGCTCGACAGGGGATAAACAGCCCCAGCATTTT.

The V call is TRBV6-6, the J call TRBJ1-1; D is unclear. CDR3 length equals 11 residues. With 0 bases removed from V and 10 bases from J, the gap between germline ends came to 6 bases. In germline, CDR1 is MNHNY, CDR2 SVGAGI (reference sequence). The CDR3 sequence is CASSYSSRAFF. As DNA, the CDR3 is TGTGCCAGCAGTTACTCGTCGAGAGCTTTCTTT.

The chain joins TRBV7-2 to TRBJ1-1; D call uncertain. V gave up 3 bases and J gave up 2 bases, with 10 bases separating them. CDR1 and CDR2 from the germline V gene are SGHTA and FQGNSA. The CDR3 runs to 14 residues. CDR3 DNA: TGTGCCAGCAGCTTCGGGGTCATTAACACTGAAGCTTTCTTT. It specifies CASSFGVINTEAFF.

This chain connects TRBV20-1 to TRBJ1-3; unclear D gene. This CDR3 is 11 amino acids long. V was pared by 7 bases and J by 1 base, with 5 bases between. Germline V lookup: CDR1 DFQATT, CDR2 SNEGSKA (reference sequence). The CDR3 region is CSGHSGNTIYF. The DNA of the CDR3 is TGCAGTGGACATTCTGGAAACACCATATATTTT.

This chain joins TRBV7-9 and TRBJ1-3; D is unclear. The CDR3 spans 16 residues. CDR1 is SEHNR, CDR2 FQNEAQ, per germline (reference sequence). Trimming shortened V by 5 bases and J by 2 bases, and 16 bases separated the two germline ends. CDR3 protein: CASSPGKTTPGNTIYF. The CDR3, as DNA: TGTGCCAGCAGCCCTGGGAAGACGACGCCTGGAAACACCATATATTTT.

The chain uses TRBV5-6 and TRBJ1-2; a possible D gene is TRBD1 (6 bases). CDR3 length: 13 amino acids. Trimming stripped 4 bases from V and 5 bases from J, with 12 bases between. Germline-derived CDR1 and CDR2 are SGHDT and YYEEEE. The CDR3, as DNA: TGTGCCAGCAGCACCGGGACACCTTATGGCTACACCTTC. This gives the protein CASSTGTPYGYTF.

The chain uses TRBV28 and TRBJ2-2; unclear D gene. From germline, CDR1 is MDHEN and CDR2 SYDVKM. V was clipped by 6 bases and J by 3 bases, with 5 bases between them. This CDR3 has 12 residues. CDR3 region: CASSSYTGELFF. Here the CDR3 DNA reads TGTGCCAGCAGCTCGTACACCGGGGAGCTGTTTTTT.